This record concerns one TCR beta chain sequence. The record originates from a study of blood T cell repertoires in COVID-19. Overall study context: Acute and convalescent COVID-19 specimens originated in the United States, Italy and Spain. T cells, B-cell-depleted T cells, or PBMCs provided the cDNA or gDNA that served as material.

The germline V gene has CDR1 KGHSH and CDR2 LQKENI. The CDR3 contains 13 residues. V dropped 5 bases and J dropped 5; count of bases not matched to a gene: 2. Original methodology: How many nucleated cells were present was estimated from reference gene primer amplification. Sequencing was performed with immunoSEQ multiplex PCR; in TCRdb, only in-frame clones are kept and a portion is missing. The V and J calls and clone size are taken from that table; D and trimming were inferred from the DNA. The data hold 250,000 to 300,000 clones, with 89% observed a single time. The chain has TRBV18 and TRBJ1-5, with 8 bases aligning to TRBD1. Sequencing was performed on peripheral blood. The receptor was isolated from a woman aged 35 to 49 who had recovered from COVID-19. The CDR3 DNA follows: TGTGCCAGCTCAACGGACAGGGATCAGCCCCAGCATTTT. It specifies CASSTDRDQPQHF.